This T cell receptor beta chain was documented in a study of T cells in Graves' hyperthyroidism and ophthalmopathy. General study findings and limits: A model built on 13 V-J features separated ophthalmopathy from stable hyperthyroidism.

Note on this clonotype: What it binds is not known. Its ends do not fully match the called genes, so a read error is possible.

A patient was excluded if there was uncontrolled infection, other autoimmune disease, pregnancy or lactation. From 9 to 10 ml of fresh peripheral blood, PBMCs were isolated. The germline V gene encodes CDR1 LNHDA and CDR2 SQIVND (reference sequence). The length of the CDR3 is 13 residues. TCR beta CDR3 regions were amplified from RNA transcripts. The TCR CDR3 was amplified in a first-round RT-PCR using the HTBI primer set. TCRdb re-derived calls from the multiplex PCR reads in MiXCR, one entry per CDR3 protein. The table shows 650,000 to 700,000 distinct CDR3 sequences, with roughly 17% occurring only once.

This sequence originates from a man in his fifties with Graves' hyperthyroidism. The chain couples TRBV19 to TRBJ2-5; TRBD2 matches at 8 bases. The material sequenced was blood. The CDR3 DNA reads TGTGCCAGTAGACCACTAGCGGAAGAGACCCAGCACTTC. It specifies CASRPLAEETQHF. Full variable domain (missing parts from reference TRBV19 and TRBJ2-5): DGGITQSPKYLFRKEGQNVTLSCEQNLNHDAMYWYRQDPGQGLRLIYYSQIVNDFQKGDIAEGYSVSREKKESFPLTVTSAQKNPTAFYLCASRPLAEETQHFGPGTRLLVL.